Each of the 11 T cell receptor beta chains below was sequenced from the same sample in a study of cytomegalovirus exposure and HLA in healthy donors. Sequencing was performed with immunoSEQ multiplex PCR; in TCRdb, only in-frame clones are kept and a portion is missing. The sample yields fewer than 150,000 clones, more than 70% seen once. The sequenced sample was PBMCs. The receptors derive from a man between 18 and 35 years old in good health and CMV-seronegative.

This clone was observed a single time. The chain uses TRBV27 and TRBJ2-7; 9 bases match TRBD2. CDR1 is MNHEY, CDR2 SMNVEV, per germline (reference sequence). This CDR3 region has 13 residues. Unmatched junction bases numbered 3, after V lost 6 bases and J lost 3 bases. The CDR3 DNA reads TGTGCCAGCAGGACGACTAGCGGCTACGAGCAGTACTTC. Translation: CASRTTSGYEQYF.

A few counts support this clone. The CDR3 sequence is CASSSTLWGRNEKLFF. The DNA for the CDR3 is TGTGCCAGCAGCTCCACTCTCTGGGGGAGGAATGAAAAACTGTTTTTT. The V call is TRBV7-9, the J call TRBJ1-4, with D maybe TRBD1 (5 bases). Between the trimmed V and J ends, which lost 4 bases and 5 bases, there was a span of 17 bases. The CDR3 totals 16 residues. Germline V gene sequence: CDR1 SEHNR, CDR2 FQNEAQ (reference sequence).

This chain joins TRBV5-1 and TRBJ2-7; TRBD1 agrees at 9 bases. The V gene's germline CDR1 is SGHRS and CDR2 YFSETQ. CDR3 size: 13 residues. J gave up 7 bases and V 4 bases, and 6 bases lay outside the gene matches. CDR3 nucleotides: TGCGCCAGCAGCCCCGGGACAGGGCTTGAGCAGTACTTC. This gives the protein CASSPGTGLEQYF.

V gene TRBV5-6 combines with J gene TRBJ2-7, with TRBD1 identical over 7 bases. The V segment lost 4 bases and the J segment 2 bases; nucleotides outside the gene matches: 3. CDR1 is SGHDT and CDR2 is YYEEEE in the germline V gene. The CDR3 spans 13 residues. DNA for the CDR3: TGTGCCAGCAGCCCGGGACAGACCTACGAGCAGTACTTC. Its protein product is CASSPGQTYEQYF.

This chain links TRBV6-1 with TRBJ1-3; D call uncertain. V dropped 2 bases and J dropped 8 bases, with 16 bases sitting between them. Germline lookup yields CDR1 MNHNS and CDR2 SASEGT. The CDR3 is made up of 15 amino acids. The CDR3 DNA sequence: TGTGCCAGCAGTGAACAGCCGGGTTCGCGGGACACCATATATTTT. Its translation is CASSEQPGSRDTIYF.

V gene TRBV7-2 combines with J gene TRBJ2-7; TRBD2 aligns across 15 bases. CDR1 is SGHTA and CDR2 is FQGNSA in the germline V gene. The CDR3 runs 17 residues. V trimming: 5 bases; J trimming: 6 bases; junction bases outside the gene matches: 11. The CDR3 bases are TGTGCCAGCAGCCCCTGGACTAGCGGGGGGGCTCGCCGCGAGCAGTACTTC. Translating it yields CASSPWTSGGARREQYF.

Only one count was recorded for this clone. V usage is TRBV5-1 and J usage is TRBJ2-5; 9 nucleotides match TRBD2. Germline trimming cut 0 bases from V and 5 bases from J; bases unmatched to any gene: 8. The CDR3 loop spans 16 amino acids. Germline V gene sequence: CDR1 SGHRS, CDR2 YFSETQ. The CDR3 nucleotides are TGCGCCAGCAGCTTGGGGGCTAGCGGGGACAGTGAGACCCAGTACTTC. This encodes CASSLGASGDSETQYF. The full variable domain, its missing parts supplied by reference TRBV5-1 and TRBJ2-5, is KAGVTQTPRYLIKTRGQQVTLSCSPISGHRSVSWYQQTPGQGLQFLFEYFSETQRNKGNFPGRFSGRQFSNSRSEMNVSTLELGDSALYLCASSLGASGDSETQYFGPGTRLLVL.

The chain links TRBV2 to TRBJ2-3; TRBD2 agrees at 10 bases. The CDR3 sequence is 16 residues long. V lost 5 bases and J lost 7; bases outside the gene matches: 12. Looked up from germline, CDR1 is SNHLY and CDR2 is FYNNEI. DNA of the CDR3: TGTGCCAGCAGTTGGGACAGAACTAGCGGGACAAATACGCAGTATTTT. It is translated as CASSWDRTSGTNTQYF.

The gene calls are TRBV7-9 and TRBJ2-2; 13 bases are shared with TRBD2. The CDR3 covers 16 residues. The junction had 7 bases not matched to a gene; V was cut back by 5 bases and J by 7 bases. The germline gives CDR1 SEHNR, CDR2 FQNEAQ (reference sequence). CDR3 sequence reads: CASSPRLAGGLGELFF. CDR3 nucleotides: TGTGCCAGCAGCCCCAGACTAGCGGGAGGTCTCGGGGAGCTGTTTTTT.

This clone has only one observation. The chain is built from TRBV28 and TRBJ1-4; possible D gene TRBD1, 5 bases. Germline lookup yields CDR1 MDHEN and CDR2 SYDVKM. Trimming stripped 8 bases from V and 5 bases from J, with 9 bases between. The CDR3 runs 12 residues. The CDR3 DNA reads as TGTGCCAGCGGTCAGGGAAATGAAAAACTGTTTTTT. Its translation is CASGQGNEKLFF. Filled out from reference TRBV28 and TRBJ1-4, the complete variable domain reads DVKVTQSSRYLVKRTGEKVFLECVQDMDHENMFWYRQDPGLGLRLIYFSYDVKMKEKGDIPEGYSVSREKKERFSLILESASTNQTSMYLCASGQGNEKLFFGSGTQLSVL.

This clone appeared a few times. The V gene is TRBV6-6, the J gene TRBJ2-7; 9 bases are shared with TRBD1. This CDR3 is built from 14 residues. CDR1 MNHNY and CDR2 SVGAGI come from the germline V gene (reference sequence). Trimming cost V 0 bases and J 3 bases; bases outside gene matches: 0. The DNA of the CDR3 is TGTGCCAGCAGTTACTCGACAGGGGGCTACGAGCAGTACTTC. Translation gives CASSYSTGGYEQYF.